Here is one T cell receptor (beta chain) with its context. Its antigen is currently not known. No much larger clone exists at a distance of one base, and base qualities are not known. To sequence the TCRbeta CDR3 region, genomic DNA was isolated from the sorted cells. The immunoSEQ Assay was used to sequence the TCRbeta CDR3 regions. TCRdb mirrors the immuneACCESS table, restricted to in-frame sequences. Some clones are absent from its copies; in checked studies, under half trace to an unresolved V gene, and the reason for the others is unknown. For this sample the table gives tens of thousands of clones, of which approximately 90% were detected only once. 4% to 4.5% of the sample is taken by the ten largest. The CDR3 has 14 amino acids, counting the end cysteine and phenylalanine. The entry retains the CDR3 DNA only, 42 bases that are in frame from base 1. From the germline V gene, CDR1 is MNHEY and CDR2 is SVGAGI. Germline trimming amounts to 4 bases on V and 6 bases on J, with 6 as the count of junction bases outside the gene matches.

Patients with a history of autoimmune disease or receiving systemic immunosuppression were excluded from the trial. Peripheral blood for TCR sequencing was collected from all dose cohorts at baseline, on cycle 4 day 1, and on cycle 7 day 1. Samples were obtained from an open-label, multicenter, first-in-human phase I dose-escalation trial of ivuxolimab. Adults with locally advanced or metastatic head and neck squamous cell, hepatocellular, melanoma or renal cell carcinoma were enrolled in the trial. CD4+ and CD8+ T cells were sorted separately from peripheral blood before TCR sequencing. The sample originates from a study of OX40 agonist ivuxolimab in advanced cancers. About the study as a whole: Ivuxolimab, which targeted the costimulatory receptor OX40 (CD134), was an agonistic, fully human IgG2 monoclonal antibody. Intravenous ivuxolimab was administered to patients every 2 weeks at six dose levels: 0.01, 0.1, 0.3, 1.5, 3 and 10 mg/kg. Of the roughly 51 patients in dose escalation, some 20 had hepatocellular carcinoma, about 15 had melanoma, 9 had renal cell carcinoma and 9 had head and neck cancer. The dose-escalation cohort was 80% to 90% male with a mean age of approximately 59 years, ranging from roughly 23 to 90. Patients were allowed to have had prior anti-PD-1, anti-PD-L1 or anti-CTLA-4 therapy, and around 41% of the dose-escalation patients had previously received checkpoint inhibitors. Three dose-escalation patients achieved partial responses, one with hepatocellular carcinoma and two with cutaneous melanoma. The point of sequencing TCRbeta in the periphery was to test whether ivuxolimab changed TCR sequence diversity and drove clonal T-cell expansion. The monotherapy dose-escalation portion (N of about 49 patients) of the phase I ivuxolimab trial is reported in the paper.

Overall study results and their limits: After ivuxolimab, expanded clones were on average more numerous among CD8+ T cells than among CD4+ T cells. The antigen specificity of the peripheral T cells that underwent clonal expansion was not determined. In the 0.1-3.0 mg/kg groups, partial responders had among the lowest normalized peripheral clonal expansion, particularly in CD8+ T cells. At doses of 0.1 to 3.0 mg/kg, clonal expansion of both CD4+ and CD8+ blood T cells was observed from baseline to week 6. Low levels of normalized T-cell clonal expansion were also seen in some nonresponding patients.

The sample consisted of CD4+ or CD8+ T cells sorted from blood, taken in a trial of the OX40 agonist ivuxolimab. The TCR originated in an adult with an advanced solid tumor such as melanoma, head and neck, liver or kidney cancer. The chain is encoded by TRBV6-5 joined to TRBJ1-2; 9 central bases correspond to TRBD1. The CDR3 protein: CASSSRDRVHGYTF. Read as DNA, the sequence is TGTGCCAGCAGTTCCCGGGACAGGGTGCATGGCTACACCTTC.